This paragraph reports one T cell receptor beta chain. The clone's antigen remains unknown. No base-level quality is on record; no much larger clone is a single base apart. The data are from a study of blood T cell repertoires in COVID-19 (dated by TCRdb to 2019 to 2021). Describing the broader study: Samples covering the acute and convalescent phases of COVID-19 were provided by collaborators in the United States, Italy and Spain. The prospective study material was composed of cDNA or gDNA derived from T cells, B-cell-depleted T cells, or PBMCs. Subjects who had been exposed to COVID-19, were actively infected with it, or had recovered from it provided the deeply sampled blood TCRbeta repertoires that made up the dataset. The repertoires were made available in a free public database intended to serve as a resource for research on the immune response to SARS-CoV-2. A de-identified subject ID, COVID-19 status, age in years and sex were almost always included in the sample metadata. Where available, HLA class I and class II types were taken from metadata supplied by the sample provider and were not determined by assay-based typing. The samples were drawn from the first 160 participants of the ongoing ImmuneRACE study and from some 1,300 subjects provided by 6 global collaborators. Broad study findings and their caveats: The amount of clinical and demographic metadata varied by source and participant and was provided uncurated.

Samples from volunteer blood donors who had recovered from COVID-19 were contributed by a second Seattle source. The collaborating institutions used their own protocols to collect whole blood in K2EDTA tubes. Collaborator samples were shipped for TCRbeta analysis as frozen whole blood, isolated PBMCs, or DNA extracted from either sample type. TCRbeta CDR3 regions were amplified from genomic DNA by means of the immunoSEQ Assay, a bias-controlled multiplex PCR. The original methods were these. Within the assay, amplification of reference gene primers was used to estimate how many nucleated cells each sample contained. Sequence reads were collapsed and filtered to measure the absolute abundance of every unique TCRbeta CDR3 rearrangement. For each sample, productive Simpson clonality was calculated by taking the square root of Simpson's diversity index across productive rearrangements. The clones in this table, taken by TCRdb from immuneACCESS, are in-frame only. Not every clone is retained; where verified, under half of the shortfall comes from an unresolved V gene, and the cause of the rest is unknown. Clonal size and the V and J genes are those of that table, whereas D and trimming came from the DNA. This sample has some 280,000 clones in its table, and about nine tenths of those were observed once. The ten largest clones add up to less than 1% of the sample.

Sequences LGHNA (CDR1) and YNFKEQ (CDR2) are obtained from the germline V gene. Relative to germline, V is 0 bases shorter and J is 3 bases shorter, with 24 bases between their ends. Spanning cysteine to phenylalanine, the CDR3 consists of 19 amino acids. Only the CDR3 part of the read is kept: 57 bases, read in frame from the first base. Sequencing was carried out using peripheral blood. The V and J segments used are TRBV4-2 and TRBJ2-7, and perhaps TRBD2 as D gene, on 6 matching bases. This receptor was taken from a woman in her 40s who had recovered from COVID-19. The DNA sequence is TGTGCCAGCAGCCAAGAGGTACCCGGCGGGCTAGCGACACACTACGAGCAGTACTTC. Translated, this is CASSQEVPGGLATHYEQYF.